One and the same sample provided the 15 T cell receptor beta chains below, sequenced in a study of blood T cell repertoires in COVID-19. Generated by immunoSEQ multiplex PCR, the TCRdb table keeps only in-frame clones and is missing some. Of approximately 83,000 clones listed, approximately 77% were seen once; the top ten hold roughly a tenth. Sequenced input: peripheral blood. The receptors derive from a woman of 80 years or more with acute or convalescent COVID-19.

This clone occurred once. The J gene is TRBJ2-2, the V gene TRBV19; D is uncertain. The V gene lost 3 bases and the J gene lost 7 bases, with 12 bases spanning the gap. CDR1 and CDR2 from the germline V gene are LNHDA and SQIVND (reference sequence). CDR3 size: 14 residues. Here the CDR3 DNA reads TGTGCCAGTAGTATTAGTAGTACTTACGGGGAGCTGTTTTTT. Translating it yields CASSISSTYGELFF.

Only one count was recorded for this clone. V gene TRBV7-2 combines with J gene TRBJ2-1, with 8 bases that match TRBD1. The length of the CDR3 is 16 residues. Germline CDR1 is SGHTA and CDR2 is FQGNSA. The V gene end was trimmed by 7 bases and the J gene end by 0 bases; junction bases not matched to a gene: 8. The CDR3 sequence is CASTLPGGSSYNEQFF. CDR3 DNA: TGTGCCAGCACTCTTCCAGGGGGCTCCTCCTACAATGAGCAGTTCTTC.

The genes are TRBV5-4 and TRBJ2-1; a weak D match, TRBD2 (6 bases). Germline CDR1 reads SGHNT; CDR2 reads YYREEE (reference sequence). Trimming left V 6 bases short and J 0 bases short, with 16 bases between. The CDR3 contains 16 residues. CDR3 residues: CASTRGGTSSYNEQFF. The DNA for the CDR3 is TGTGCCAGCACCCGGGGCGGGACGAGCTCCTACAATGAGCAGTTCTTC.

The CDR3 loop is CASRKLEGEGYTF. For the CDR3, the DNA is TGTGCCAGCAGAAAACTGGAAGGGGAAGGCTACACCTTC. This rearrangement joins TRBV2 to TRBJ1-2; D may be TRBD1 (5 bases). Looked up from germline, CDR1 is SNHLY and CDR2 is FYNNEI. Trimming shortened V by 6 bases and J by 8 bases, and 16 bases separated the two germline ends. The CDR3 extends over 13 amino acids. The variable domain in full, with the rest retrieved from reference TRBV2 and TRBJ1-2, is EPEVTQTPSHQVTQMGQEVILRCVPISNHLYFYWYRQILGQKVEFLVSFYNNEISEKSEIFDDQFSVERPDGSNFTLKIRSTKLEDSAMYFCASRKLEGEGYTFGSGTRLTVV.

The chain is built from TRBV30 and TRBJ1-5; no definite D call. Trimming removed 1 base from V and 0 bases from J, with 13 bases in between. The length of the CDR3 is 16 residues. CDR1 and CDR2 (germline): GTSNPN, SVGIG (reference sequence). For the CDR3, the DNA is TGTGCCTGGAGTGGCGGGGTAAGACATAGCAATCAGCCCCAGCATTTT. Translating it yields CAWSGGVRHSNQPQHF.

The V call is TRBV3-1 (or the pseudogene TRBV3-2), the J call TRBJ2-5; 8 bases match TRBD2. Unmatched junction bases numbered 15, after V lost 3 bases and J lost 9 bases. Germline CDR1 and CDR2: LGHDT and YNNKEL (reference sequence). CDR3 length: 16 amino acids. CDR3 DNA sequence: TGTGCCAGCAGCCAGCAGACTAGCGTATCCCGGTTGGCCCAGTACTTC. Protein: CASSQQTSVSRLAQYF.

Notes on this clone: The germline gene is not matched at one end of the junction; a read error may be the cause. The V call is TRBV5-6, the J call TRBJ1-5; D unclear. There are 13 residues in the CDR3. Germline values: CDR1 SGHDT, CDR2 YYEEEE. CDR3 sequence: CASGFGGDQPQHF. The CDR3 coding sequence is TGTGCCAGCGGCTTCGGCGGTGATCAGCCCCAGCATTTT.

This chain joins TRBV2 and TRBJ1-2; TRBD1 agrees at 9 bases. With V trimmed by 5 bases and J by 3 bases, 10 bases remained unmatched. CDR3 size: 16 residues. CDR1 SNHLY and CDR2 FYNNEI come from the germline V gene. The CDR3 coding sequence is TGTGCCAGCAGTAGAAACCGGGACAGGGATGACTATGGCTACACCTTC. This sequence encodes CASSRNRDRDDYGYTF.

The count of this clone is one. The chain carries TRBV6-5 and TRBJ2-3; the D gene is possibly TRBD2 (6 bases). The germline CDR1 and CDR2 sequences are MNHEY and SVGAGI. The CDR3 runs 14 residues. V was clipped by 6 bases and J by 3 bases, with 13 bases between them. The CDR3 DNA sequence: TGTGCCAGCAGGCCGGGAGAGGGGACAGATACGCAGTATTTT. Protein sequence: CASRPGEGTDTQYF.

Comment on this clone: Different DNA sequences within this sample yield the same CDR3. The chain recombines TRBV30 with TRBJ1-2; no firm D call. Germline V gene lookup returns CDR1 GTSNPN and CDR2 SVGIG (reference sequence). Trimming cost V 1 base and J 10 bases, with 13 bases left between them. The CDR3 sequence is 12 residues long. The CDR3 nucleotides read TGTGCCTGGAGTGGAGGCTACACAACCTACACCTTC. Translated, it gives CAWSGGYTTYTF.

The chain has TRBV4-3 and TRBJ1-2, with D possibly TRBD1 on 5 matching bases. V was shortened by 3 bases and J by 5 bases, with 16 bases between the two germline ends. There are 15 residues in the CDR3. The germline V gene has CDR1 LGHNA and CDR2 YSLEER. CDR3 nucleotide sequence: TGCGCCAGCAGCCAGGGGACCGGGAGAGGTTATGGCTACACCTTC. Protein product: CASSQGTGRGYGYTF.

The rearrangement joins TRBV3-1 (or the pseudogene TRBV3-2) to TRBJ2-7, with TRBD1 as a possible D gene (6 bases). CDR1 and CDR2 (germline): LGHDT, YNNKEL (reference sequence). This CDR3 has 15 residues. Trimming removed 3 bases from V and 3 bases from J, with 15 bases in between. CDR3 residues: CASSQQYSRGYEQYF. CDR3 in DNA: TGTGCCAGCAGCCAGCAGTACTCCAGGGGCTACGAGCAGTACTTC.

This clone was observed once. V gene TRBV11-2 combines with J gene TRBJ1-4, with a possible D match to TRBD1 (5 bases). Germline values: CDR1 SGHAT, CDR2 FQNNGV. Trimming took off 5 bases at V and 4 bases at J, with 17 bases between the two ends. The CDR3 consists of 16 residues. The CDR3 sequence: CASSPWGQGGNEKLFF. Written as DNA, the CDR3 is TGTGCCAGCAGCCCATGGGGTCAGGGAGGTAATGAAAAACTGTTTTTT.

V and J are TRBV14 and TRBJ1-3; D perhaps matches TRBD1 (6 bases). Germline V CDR1 and CDR2: SGHDN, FVKESK. CDR3 length equals 16 residues. V lost 5 bases to trimming and J lost 4 bases, with 18 bases between them. In DNA, the CDR3 is TGTGCCAGCAGCGGAAACCTGGGGGGGCTCGGAAACACCATATATTTT. Its translation: CASSGNLGGLGNTIYF. Full variable domain (rest looked up from reference TRBV14 and TRBJ1-3): EAGVTQFPSHSVIEKGQTVTLRCDPISGHDNLYWYRRVMGKEIKFLLHFVKESKQDESGMPNNRFLAERTGGTYSTLKVQPAELEDSGVYFCASSGNLGGLGNTIYFGEGSWLTVV.

The rearrangement joins TRBV7-9 to TRBJ2-1; a weak D match, TRBD1 (5 bases). The germline gives CDR1 SEHNR, CDR2 FQNEAQ (reference sequence). CDR3 length: 15 amino acids. V shed 1 base and J shed 2 bases, with 9 bases lying between them. The CDR3 region has the DNA TGTGCCAGCAGCTTAGTTGTAGGGGCCTACAATGAGCAGTTCTTC. Encoded protein: CASSLVVGAYNEQFF.